These 8 T cell receptor beta chains originate from one sample sequenced in a study of T cell repertoires in cytomegalovirus infection. No antigens are known for them. TCRdb reprocessed the reads with MiXCR, giving one entry per CDR3 protein. The sample lists over 100,000 distinct CDR3 sequences; around 30% were seen once. This sample comprised CD8+ T cells from cultured PBMCs, obtained from culture after CMV antigen stimulation. These receptor sequences come from a human donor in good health (CMV status not recorded). Some clones in this sample may be carry-over from other donors' samples.

The chain carries TRBV10-3 and TRBJ1-1; 9 positions match TRBD1. This CDR3 is 15 amino acids long. Germline V lookup: CDR1 ENHRY, CDR2 SYGVKD. The ends lost 1 base at V and 5 bases at J; junction bases unmatched: 5. The CDR3 region is CAISEYATGGTEAFF. CDR3 sequence (DNA): TGTGCCATCAGTGAGTATGCGACAGGGGGGACTGAAGCTTTCTTT.

The chain couples TRBV5-6 to TRBJ1-5, with TRBD1 identical over 8 bases. V was clipped by 5 bases and J by 7 bases; unmatched bases: 11. From germline, CDR1 is SGHDT and CDR2 YYEEEE. This CDR3 contains 15 residues. The CDR3 DNA reads TGTGCCAGCAGAACCTGGGGGACAGGTGAACAGCCCCAGCATTTT. Its translation: CASRTWGTGEQPQHF.

In this sample, this clonotype turned up a few times. The V gene is TRBV2, the J gene TRBJ1-5; 10 nucleotides align to TRBD1. V lost 6 bases, J lost 5 bases, and 7 bases stayed unmatched. Germline lookup yields CDR1 SNHLY and CDR2 FYNNEI. The CDR3 spans 15 residues. CDR3 loop: CASSSGTGVYQPQHF. CDR3 nucleotide sequence: TGTGCCAGCAGCTCCGGGACAGGGGTGTATCAGCCCCAGCATTTT.

This sequence joins TRBV3-1 and TRBJ2-5; perhaps TRBD2 as D (6 bases). The V gene's germline CDR1 is LGHDT and CDR2 YNNKEL (reference sequence). The CDR3 has 16 amino acids. The V end lost 0 bases, the J end lost 2 bases, and 13 bases lay between the germline ends. CDR3 loop: CASSQDLGGVQETQYF. CDR3 nucleotide sequence: TGTGCCAGCAGCCAAGATTTGGGCGGGGTACAAGAGACCCAGTACTTC.

This clonotype has a count of ten or more. The J gene is TRBJ2-7, the V gene TRBV15; D might be TRBD2 (5 bases). The CDR3 extends over 13 amino acids. Between the trimmed V and J ends, which lost 4 bases and 3 bases, there was a span of 10 bases. The germline CDR1 and CDR2 sequences are LNHNV and YYDKDF (reference sequence). CDR3 coding DNA: TGTGCCACCAGCACGGGGAAAAACTACGAGCAGTACTTC. Protein product: CATSTGKNYEQYF.

This clonotype was observed a handful of times. The gene calls are TRBV7-9 and TRBJ2-7, with a weak D call TRBD1 (6 bases). The V gene's germline CDR1 is SEHNR and CDR2 FQNEAQ (reference sequence). V lost 4 bases to trimming and J lost 6 bases, with 19 bases between them. The CDR3 contains 15 residues. Here the CDR3 reads CASSSQVDSGGEQYF. In DNA form, the CDR3 reads TGTGCCAGCAGCTCCCAGGTGGACAGTGGAGGCGAGCAGTACTTC.

The chain is built from TRBV5-4 and TRBJ2-7, with TRBD1 matching 7 bases. Germline-derived CDR1 and CDR2 are SGHNT and YYREEE (reference sequence). This CDR3 spans 14 amino acids. Trimming at V came to 4 bases and at J to 3 bases, leaving 7 bases not matched to a gene. The CDR3 DNA reads TGTGCCAGCAGCGCCCGGGACAGAAGCTACGAGCAGTACTTC. Translation gives CASSARDRSYEQYF.

This clonotype was recorded many times. The chain recombines TRBV7-2 with TRBJ2-3; the match to TRBD1 covers 9 bases. CDR1 is SGHTA, CDR2 FQGNSA, per germline. Germline trimming cut 2 bases from V and 4 bases from J; bases unmatched to any gene: 7. The CDR3 sequence is 16 residues long. DNA for the CDR3: TGTGCCAGCAGCTTAAACAGGGGGCCGGTATCAGATACGCAGTATTTT. This gives the protein CASSLNRGPVSDTQYF.